The clone carrying this TCR beta chain occurred many times. The CDR3 loop spans 17 amino acids. V lost 5 bases and J lost 1, with 22 bases in between. Looked up from germline, CDR1 is DFQATT and CDR2 is SNEGSKA (reference sequence). These data originate in a study of neurological immune-mediated disorders. Over 170 million TCR-beta sequences from 15-18 subjects came from every sequencing run. TCRdb reanalysed the 5' RACE reads using MiXCR and keeps one entry per CDR3 protein. The repertoire holds about 57,000 distinct CDR3 sequences, with approximately 11% as singletons. Source material was 2 million unsorted PBMCs, stored at -80 °C in RNAlater.

This receptor was taken from a woman aged 60 to 75 with HTLV-1-associated myelopathy (HAM/TSP). The sample was PBMCs. The gene calls are TRBV20-1 and TRBJ2-3; possible D gene TRBD1, 5 bases. The CDR3 sequence is CSAFLSTGTFGTDTQYF. The CDR3 DNA reads TGCAGTGCTTTTTTATCAACAGGTACCTTTGGCACAGATACGCAGTATTTT.